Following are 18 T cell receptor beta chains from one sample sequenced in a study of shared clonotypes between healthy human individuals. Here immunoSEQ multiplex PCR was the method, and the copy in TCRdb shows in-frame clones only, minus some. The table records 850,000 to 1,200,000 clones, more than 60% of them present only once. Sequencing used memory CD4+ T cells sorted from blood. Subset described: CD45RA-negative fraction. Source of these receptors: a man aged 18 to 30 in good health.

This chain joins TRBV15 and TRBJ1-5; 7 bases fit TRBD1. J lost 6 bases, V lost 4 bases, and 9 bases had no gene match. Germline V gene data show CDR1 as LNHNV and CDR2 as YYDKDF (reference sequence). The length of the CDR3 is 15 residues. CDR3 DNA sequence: TGTGCCACCAGCAAAGTAAGGGCAGGGGGTCAGCCCCAGCATTTT. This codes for CATSKVRAGGQPQHF.

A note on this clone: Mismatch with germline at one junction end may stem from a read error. The CDR3 protein is CASSLETGSYEQYF. The CDR3 nucleotides read TGTGCCAGTAGTCTAGAGACAGGGTCCTACGAGCAGTACTTC. The chain is built from TRBV19 and TRBJ2-7; 7 nucleotides line up with TRBD1. CDR1 and CDR2 from the germline V gene are LNHDA and SQIVND (reference sequence). This CDR3 is 14 amino acids long.

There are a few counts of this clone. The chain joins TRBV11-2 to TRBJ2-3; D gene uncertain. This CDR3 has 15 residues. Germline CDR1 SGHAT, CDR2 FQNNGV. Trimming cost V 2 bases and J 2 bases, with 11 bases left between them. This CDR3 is CASSLRDGPTDTQYF. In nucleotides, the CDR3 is TGTGCCAGCAGCTTAAGGGATGGGCCCACAGATACGCAGTATTTT.

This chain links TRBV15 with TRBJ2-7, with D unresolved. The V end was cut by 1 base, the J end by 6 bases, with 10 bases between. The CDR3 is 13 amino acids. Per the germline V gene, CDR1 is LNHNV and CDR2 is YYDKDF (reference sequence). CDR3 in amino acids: CATSRVPRAEQYF. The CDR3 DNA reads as TGTGCCACCAGCAGAGTCCCTCGGGCCGAGCAGTACTTC.

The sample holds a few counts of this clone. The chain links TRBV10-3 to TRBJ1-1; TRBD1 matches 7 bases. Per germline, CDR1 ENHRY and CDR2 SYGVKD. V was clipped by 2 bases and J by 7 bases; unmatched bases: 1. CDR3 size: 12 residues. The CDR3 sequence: CAISEPGGEAFF. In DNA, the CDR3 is TGTGCCATCAGTGAGCCAGGGGGTGAAGCTTTCTTT.

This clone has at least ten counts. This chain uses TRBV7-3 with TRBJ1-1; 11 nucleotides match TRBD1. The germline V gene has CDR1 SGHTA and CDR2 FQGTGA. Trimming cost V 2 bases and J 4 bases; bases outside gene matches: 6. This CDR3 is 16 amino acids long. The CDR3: CASSLHGQGAGTEAFF. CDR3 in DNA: TGTGCCAGCAGCTTACACGGACAGGGGGCGGGCACTGAAGCTTTCTTT. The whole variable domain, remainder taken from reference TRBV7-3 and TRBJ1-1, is GAGVSQTPSNKVTEKGKYVELRCDPISGHTALYWYRQSLGQGPEFLIYFQGTGAADDSGLPNDRFFAVRPEGSVSTLKIQRTERGDSAVYLCASSLHGQGAGTEAFFGQGTRLTVV.

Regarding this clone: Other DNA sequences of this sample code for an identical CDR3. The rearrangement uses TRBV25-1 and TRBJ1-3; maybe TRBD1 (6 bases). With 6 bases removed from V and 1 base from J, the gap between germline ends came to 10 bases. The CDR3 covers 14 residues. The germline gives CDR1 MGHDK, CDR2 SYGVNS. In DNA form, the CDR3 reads TGTGCCAGCAGGGAACAGGGTTCTGGAAACACCATATATTTT. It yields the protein CASREQGSGNTIYF.

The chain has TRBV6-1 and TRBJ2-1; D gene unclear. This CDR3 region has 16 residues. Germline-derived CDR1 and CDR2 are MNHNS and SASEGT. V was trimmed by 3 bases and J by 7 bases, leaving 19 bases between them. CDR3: CASSESRIALGNEQFF. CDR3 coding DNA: TGTGCCAGCAGTGAGTCCCGGATCGCTTTGGGTAATGAGCAGTTCTTC.

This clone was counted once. CDR3 loop: CASSETSGGQETQYF. In DNA form, the CDR3 reads TGTGCCAGCAGCGAAACTAGCGGGGGACAAGAGACCCAGTACTTC. This sequence joins TRBV9 and TRBJ2-5; 11 nucleotides agree with TRBD2. The V gene end was trimmed by 3 bases and the J gene end by 2 bases; junction bases not matched to a gene: 3. The CDR3 has 15 amino acids. The germline CDR1 and CDR2 sequences are SGDLS and YYNGEE.

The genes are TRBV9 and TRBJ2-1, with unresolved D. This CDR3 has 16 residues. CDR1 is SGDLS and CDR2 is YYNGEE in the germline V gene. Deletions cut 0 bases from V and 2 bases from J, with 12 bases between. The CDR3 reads CASSVGDATAYNEQFF. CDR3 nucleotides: TGTGCCAGCAGCGTAGGAGACGCAACCGCCTACAATGAGCAGTTCTTC. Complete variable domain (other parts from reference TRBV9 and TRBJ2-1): DSGVTQTPKHLITATGQRVTLRCSPRSGDLSVYWYQQSLDQGLQFLIQYYNGEERAKGNILERFSAQQFPDLHSELNLSSLELGDSALYFCASSVGDATAYNEQFFGPGTRLTVL.

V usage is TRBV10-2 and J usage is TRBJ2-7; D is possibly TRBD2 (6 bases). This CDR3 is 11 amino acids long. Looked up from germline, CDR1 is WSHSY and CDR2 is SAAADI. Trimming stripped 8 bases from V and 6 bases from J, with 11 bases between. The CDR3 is CASGAGIEQYF. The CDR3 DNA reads TGCGCCAGCGGGGCGGGGATCGAGCAGTACTTC.

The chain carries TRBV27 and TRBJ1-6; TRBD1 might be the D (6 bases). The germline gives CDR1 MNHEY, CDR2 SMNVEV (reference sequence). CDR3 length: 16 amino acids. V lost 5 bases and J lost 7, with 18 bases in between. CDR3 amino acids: CASSVQGYSANSPLHF. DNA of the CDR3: TGTGCCAGCAGTGTACAGGGCTATTCTGCCAATTCACCCCTCCACTTT.

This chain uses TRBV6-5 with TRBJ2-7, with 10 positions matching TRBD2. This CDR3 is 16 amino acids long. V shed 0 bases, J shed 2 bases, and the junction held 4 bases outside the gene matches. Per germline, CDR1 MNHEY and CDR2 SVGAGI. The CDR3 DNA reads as TGTGCCAGCAGTTACTCCCTAACTAGCGGGGCCTACGAGCAGTACTTC. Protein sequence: CASSYSLTSGAYEQYF.

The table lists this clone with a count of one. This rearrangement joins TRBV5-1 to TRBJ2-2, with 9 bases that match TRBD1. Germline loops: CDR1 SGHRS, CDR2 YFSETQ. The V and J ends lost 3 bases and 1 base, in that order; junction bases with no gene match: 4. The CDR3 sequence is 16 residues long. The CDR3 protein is CASSSGTGLNTGELFF. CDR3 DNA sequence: TGCGCCAGCAGCTCAGGGACAGGGTTGAACACCGGGGAGCTGTTTTTT.

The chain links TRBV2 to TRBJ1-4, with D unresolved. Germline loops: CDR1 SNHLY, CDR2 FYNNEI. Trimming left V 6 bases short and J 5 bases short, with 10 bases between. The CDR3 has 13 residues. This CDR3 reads CASRTDGNEKLFF. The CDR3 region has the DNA TGTGCCAGCAGAACGGACGGAAATGAAAAACTGTTTTTT.

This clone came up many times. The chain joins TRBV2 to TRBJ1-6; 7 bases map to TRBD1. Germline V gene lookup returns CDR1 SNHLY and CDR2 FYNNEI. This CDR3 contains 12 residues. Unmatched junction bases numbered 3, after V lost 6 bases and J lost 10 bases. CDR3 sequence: CASSVRGSPLHF. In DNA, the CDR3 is TGTGCCAGCAGCGTCAGGGGGTCACCCCTCCACTTT.

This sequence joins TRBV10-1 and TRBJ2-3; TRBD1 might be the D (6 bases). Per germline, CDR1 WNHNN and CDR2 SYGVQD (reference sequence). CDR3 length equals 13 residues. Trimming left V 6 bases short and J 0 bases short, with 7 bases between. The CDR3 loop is CASSGQSTDTQYF. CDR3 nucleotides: TGCGCCAGCAGCGGACAGAGCACAGATACGCAGTATTTT.

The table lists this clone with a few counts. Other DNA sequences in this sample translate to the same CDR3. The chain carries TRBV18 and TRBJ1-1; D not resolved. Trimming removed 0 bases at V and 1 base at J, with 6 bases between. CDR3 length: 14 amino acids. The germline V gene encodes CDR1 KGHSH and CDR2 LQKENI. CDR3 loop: CASSPPNGNTEAFF. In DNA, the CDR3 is TGTGCCAGCTCACCACCGAACGGGAACACTGAAGCTTTCTTT.